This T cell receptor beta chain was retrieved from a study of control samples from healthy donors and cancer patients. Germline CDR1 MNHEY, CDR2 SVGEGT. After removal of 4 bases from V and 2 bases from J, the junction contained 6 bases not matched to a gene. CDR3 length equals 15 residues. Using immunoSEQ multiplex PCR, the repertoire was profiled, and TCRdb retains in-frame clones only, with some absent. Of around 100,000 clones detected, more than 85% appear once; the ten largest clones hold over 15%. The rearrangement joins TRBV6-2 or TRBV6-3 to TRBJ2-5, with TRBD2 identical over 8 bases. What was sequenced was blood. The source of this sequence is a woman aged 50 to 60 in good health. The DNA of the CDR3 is TGTGCCAGCAGTTTGGTAGCGGGGAATCAAGAGACCCAGTACTTC. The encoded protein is CASSLVAGNQETQYF.